This TCR beta chain is from a study of a mutant IDH1 vaccine in newly diagnosed glioma. Libraries were prepared by immunoSEQ multiplex PCR; TCRdb keeps only in-frame clonotypes and omits some of them. The table includes 42,000 or so clones, 65% to 90% detected once. General study points: Patients mounted vaccine-induced immune responses in 80% to 95% of cases.

The length of the CDR3 is 12 residues. Trimming shortened V by 4 bases and J by 1 base, and 4 bases separated the two germline ends. Germline V gives CDR1 SGHDN, CDR2 FVKESK. About this clone: The antigen is not known.

The time point: week 35, safety follow-up. In every dose of vaccine, 300 ug of mutant IDH1 20-mer peptide was given alongside topical imiquimod. The TCR originated in a woman in her forties or fifties with glioma. The chain joins TRBV14 to TRBJ1-1, with no clear D. Sequenced material: PBMCs, taken from a glioma patient whose treatment included an IDH1 peptide vaccine. CDR3 nucleotides: TGTGCCAGCAGCCGGTCGAACACTGAAGCTTTCTTT. Its protein is CASSRSNTEAFF.